This TCR beta chain was identified during a study of blood T cell repertoires in COVID-19. Method: immunoSEQ multiplex PCR; TCRdb's copy keeps in-frame clones and lacks some. Of about 400,000 clones in the sample, approximately 90% were seen once. In its sample, this clone was seen a few times. The CDR3 sequence is 14 residues long. The ends were cut back, 3 bases at V and 8 bases at J, with 16 bases in the middle. CDR1 is LGHDT, CDR2 YNNKEL, per germline (reference sequence). Residents of 24 US areas, aged about 18 to 95 years, made up the participants. Allocation to cohorts depended on clinical history reported by the participants.

This TCR came from a woman aged 18-29 years with acute COVID-19. This chain uses TRBV3-1 (or the pseudogene TRBV3-2) with TRBJ1-2; a weak D match, TRBD1 (5 bases). Sequences were obtained from PBMCs or T cells enriched from blood (not recorded which). The CDR3 bases are TGTGCCAGCAGCCACGCGGGGGTTGGAAGCGGCTACACCTTC. The encoded protein is CASSHAGVGSGYTF.